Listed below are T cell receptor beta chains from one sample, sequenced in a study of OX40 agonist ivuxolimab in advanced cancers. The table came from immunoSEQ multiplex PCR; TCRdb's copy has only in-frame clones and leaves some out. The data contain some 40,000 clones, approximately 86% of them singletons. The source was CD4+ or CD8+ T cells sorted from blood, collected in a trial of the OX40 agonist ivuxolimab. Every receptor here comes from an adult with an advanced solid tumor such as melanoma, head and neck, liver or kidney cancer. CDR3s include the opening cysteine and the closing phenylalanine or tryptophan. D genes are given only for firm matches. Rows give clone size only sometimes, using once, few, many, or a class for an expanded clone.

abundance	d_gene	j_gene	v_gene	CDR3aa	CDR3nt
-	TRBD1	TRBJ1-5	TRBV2	CASTTDRGPNQPQHF	TGTGCCAGCACTACCGACAGGGGGCCAAATCAGCCCCAGCATTTT
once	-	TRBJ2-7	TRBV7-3	CASSLADHVYEQYF	TGTGCCAGCAGCTTAGCCGACCACGTCTACGAGCAGTACTTC
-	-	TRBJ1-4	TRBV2	CASSDGLNEKLFF	TGTGCCAGCAGTGACGGCTTGAATGAAAAACTGTTTTTT
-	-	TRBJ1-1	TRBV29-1	CSGTGLGTEAFF	TGCAGCGGAACGGGATTGGGCACTGAAGCTTTCTTT
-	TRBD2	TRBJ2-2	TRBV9	CASSSSGGAFGTGELFF	TGCGCCAGCAGCTCCTCCGGGGGGGCTTTTGGCACCGGGGAGCTGTTTTTT
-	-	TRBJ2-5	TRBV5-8	CASSFVWSETQYF	TGTGCCAGCAGCTTCGTCTGGTCGGAGACCCAGTACTTC
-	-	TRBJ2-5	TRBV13	CASSPLGRLIQETQYF	TGCGCCAGCAGCCCTCTGGGACGGCTGATCCAAGAGACCCAGTACTTC
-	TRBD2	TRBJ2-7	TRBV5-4	CASSFSGSYEQYF	TGTGCCAGCAGCTTCAGCGGGAGTTACGAGCAGTACTTC
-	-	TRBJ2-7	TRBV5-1	CASSYSASRADEQYF	TGCGCCAGCAGTTACTCGGCATCCCGGGCCGACGAGCAGTACTTC
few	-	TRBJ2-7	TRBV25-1	CASSELRERQYF	TGTGCCAGCAGTGAATTGAGAGAACGGCAGTACTTC
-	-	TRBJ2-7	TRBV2	CASSVRGYEQYF	TGTGCCAGCAGTGTGAGGGGATACGAGCAGTACTTC
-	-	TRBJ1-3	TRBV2	CASSESGFGNTIYF	TGTGCCAGCAGTGAATCAGGGTTTGGAAACACCATATATTTT
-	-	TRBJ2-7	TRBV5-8	CASSKGTVKGYEQYF	TGTGCCAGCAGCAAAGGGACGGTTAAGGGCTACGAGCAGTACTTC
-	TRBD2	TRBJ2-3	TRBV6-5	CASIATGGGTDTQYF	TGTGCCAGCATCGCAACGGGGGGTGGCACAGATACGCAGTATTTT
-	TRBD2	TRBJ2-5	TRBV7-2	CASSTRSGGEETQYF	TGTGCCAGCAGTACGCGCAGCGGGGGGGAAGAGACCCAGTACTTC
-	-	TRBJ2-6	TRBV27	CASRPIVVGANVLTF	TGTGCCAGCAGGCCAATTGTGGTTGGGGCCAACGTCCTGACTTTC
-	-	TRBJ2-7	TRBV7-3	CASSSEGHTYEQYF	TGTGCCAGCAGCTCGGAGGGGCATACCTACGAGCAGTACTTC
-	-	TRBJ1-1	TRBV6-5	CASSYFSRGEERAFF	TGTGCCAGCAGTTACTTCTCGAGAGGGGAGGAACGGGCTTTCTTT
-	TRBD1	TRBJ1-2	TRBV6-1	CASSEVDRGGYTF	TGTGCCAGCAGTGAAGTGGACAGGGGGGGCTACACCTTC
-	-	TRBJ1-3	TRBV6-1	CASSDSPRDGNTIYF	TGTGCCAGCAGTGATTCCCCCCGGGACGGCAACACCATATATTTT
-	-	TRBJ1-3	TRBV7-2	CASSIYGRSSGNTIYF	TGTGCCAGCAGTATTTATGGACGGAGCTCTGGAAACACCATATATTTT
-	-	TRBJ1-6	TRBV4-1	CASSQEARVRESPLHF	TGCGCCAGCAGCCAAGAAGCCAGGGTGCGTGAGTCACCCCTCCACTTT
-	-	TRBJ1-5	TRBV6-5	CASSEPNQPQHF	TGTGCCAGCAGTGAACCAAATCAGCCCCAGCATTTT
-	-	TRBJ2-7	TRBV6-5	CASSYSLPDRNEQYF	TGTGCCAGCAGTTACTCTCTTCCCGACAGAAACGAGCAGTACTTC
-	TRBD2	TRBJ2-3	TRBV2	CASERGSTDTQYF	TGTGCCAGCGAGCGGGGGAGCACAGATACGCAGTATTTT
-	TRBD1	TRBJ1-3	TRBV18	CASSPRDSGEGNTIYF	TGTGCCAGCTCACCACGGGACAGCGGAGAGGGAAACACCATATATTTT
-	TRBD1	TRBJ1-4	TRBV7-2	CASSTPDRGFATNEKLFF	TGTGCCAGCAGCACACCAGACAGGGGGTTTGCAACTAATGAAAAACTGTTTTTT